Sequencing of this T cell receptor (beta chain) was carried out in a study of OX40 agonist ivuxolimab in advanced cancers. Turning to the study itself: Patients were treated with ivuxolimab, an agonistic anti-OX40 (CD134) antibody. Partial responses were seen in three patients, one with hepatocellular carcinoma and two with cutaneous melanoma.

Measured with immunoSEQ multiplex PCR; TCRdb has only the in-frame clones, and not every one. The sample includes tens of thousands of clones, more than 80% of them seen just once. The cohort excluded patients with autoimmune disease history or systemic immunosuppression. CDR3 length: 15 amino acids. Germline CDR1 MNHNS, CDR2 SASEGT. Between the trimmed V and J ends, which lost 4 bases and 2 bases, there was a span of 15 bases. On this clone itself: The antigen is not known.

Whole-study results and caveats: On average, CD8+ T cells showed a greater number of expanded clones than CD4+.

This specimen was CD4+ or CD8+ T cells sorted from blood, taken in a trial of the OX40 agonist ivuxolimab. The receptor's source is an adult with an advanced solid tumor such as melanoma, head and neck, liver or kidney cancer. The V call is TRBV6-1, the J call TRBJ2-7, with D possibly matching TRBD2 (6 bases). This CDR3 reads CASSAGGRVTYEQYF. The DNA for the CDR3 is TGTGCCAGCAGTGCTGGAGGGCGGGTGACCTACGAGCAGTACTTC.